These 11 T cell receptor beta chains were sequenced from one sample in a study of cytomegalovirus exposure and HLA in healthy donors. Primers for the PCR totalled 60 Vbeta and 13 Jbeta. Profiling relied on immunoSEQ multiplex PCR, and the TCRdb table lists in-frame clones only, not all of them. The sample consists of roughly 100,000 clones, over 70% of them appearing once. The source material was PBMCs. The receptor source for this set is a female donor in good health and CMV-seronegative.

The chain links TRBV27 to TRBJ2-7, with TRBD1 identical over 12 bases. This CDR3 has 16 residues. Germline V gene lookup returns CDR1 MNHEY and CDR2 SMNVEV (reference sequence). V was pared by 2 bases and J by 4 bases, with 6 bases of the junction left unmatched. The CDR3 DNA is TGTGCCAGCAGTTTACAGGGACAGGGGGCTTCGTACGAGCAGTACTTC. This encodes CASSLQGQGASYEQYF.

J is TRBJ2-7 and V is TRBV28; 12 bases agree with TRBD2. CDR3 size: 15 residues. Germline V gives CDR1 MDHEN, CDR2 SYDVKM. The V gene end was trimmed by 6 bases and the J gene end by 4 bases; junction bases not matched to a gene: 7. CDR3 coding DNA: TGTGCCAGCAGCGCGACTAGCGGGAGTCGGTACGAGCAGTACTTC. This translates into CASSATSGSRYEQYF.

This clone was observed a single time. V is TRBV15 and J is TRBJ1-1; D is perhaps TRBD1 (5 bases). The CDR3 runs 14 residues. V lost 0 bases and J 5 bases, leaving 10 bases between the germline ends. The V gene's germline CDR1 is LNHNV and CDR2 YYDKDF (reference sequence). The CDR3 nucleotides read TGTGCCACCAGCAGAGAGTTGGAGGGGACTGAAGCTTTCTTT. Residues: CATSRELEGTEAFF.

V usage is TRBV2 and J usage is TRBJ1-5; D is perhaps TRBD1 (5 bases). Germline CDR1 reads SNHLY; CDR2 reads FYNNEI. The CDR3 is 14 amino acids. V was trimmed by 4 bases and J by 6 bases, leaving 13 bases between them. The CDR3 sequence: CASSASGPGQPQHF. CDR3 sequence (DNA): TGTGCCAGCAGTGCGTCAGGGCCGGGTCAGCCCCAGCATTTT.

The chain has TRBV14 and TRBJ1-1; D is ambiguous. The CDR3 has 18 residues. Between the trimmed V and J ends, which lost 3 bases and 1 base, there was a span of 21 bases. Germline lookup yields CDR1 SGHDN and CDR2 FVKESK. The CDR3 here is CASSHRGKFGSGNTEAFF. For the CDR3, the DNA is TGTGCCAGCAGCCATCGAGGGAAATTCGGGTCAGGGAACACTGAAGCTTTCTTT.

CDR3 DNA: TGTGCCAGCAGCTTGTTTACAGCGGGTGACACAGATACGCAGTATTTT. Protein: CASSLFTAGDTDTQYF. This chain uses TRBV5-4 with TRBJ2-3; D may be TRBD2 (6 bases). Trimming took 1 base from V and 2 from J, leaving 14 bases between them. Germline loops: CDR1 SGHNT, CDR2 YYREEE (reference sequence). The CDR3 consists of 16 residues.

The chain couples TRBV7-2 to TRBJ2-3, with 9 bases fitting TRBD1. From germline, CDR1 is SGHTA and CDR2 FQGNSA. Trimming at V came to 5 bases and at J to 9 bases, leaving 9 bases not matched to a gene. The CDR3 loop spans 14 amino acids. The CDR3 here is CASSTGTGTQTQYF. CDR3 bases: TGTGCCAGCAGCACCGGGACAGGGACTCAGACGCAGTATTTT.

The chain uses TRBV25-1 and TRBJ2-7; D not certain. The germline V gene encodes CDR1 MGHDK and CDR2 SYGVNS. Deletions cut 5 bases from V and 2 bases from J, with 4 bases between. This CDR3 is built from 11 residues. The CDR3 coding sequence is TGTGCCAGCAGTCAGACCTACGAGCAGTACTTC. It translates to CASSQTYEQYF.

The CDR3 nucleotides are TGTGCCTGGTTGAATCGGGTTTCCTACGAGCAGTACTTC. Protein sequence: CAWLNRVSYEQYF. The chain couples TRBV30 to TRBJ2-7; D not resolved. Trimming took 5 bases from V and 1 from J, leaving 12 bases between them. CDR3 length: 13 residues. From germline, CDR1 is GTSNPN and CDR2 SVGIG (reference sequence).

In this sample, this clone turned up once. V usage is TRBV27 and J usage is TRBJ2-7; 11 bases are shared with TRBD1. The germline CDR1 and CDR2 sequences are MNHEY and SMNVEV (reference sequence). The CDR3 spans 15 residues. Trimming cost V 3 bases and J 8 bases; bases outside gene matches: 9. The CDR3 loop is CASSLGGQGAGKQYF. For the CDR3, the DNA is TGTGCCAGCAGTTTGGGAGGACAGGGGGCCGGGAAGCAGTACTTC.

As to this clone: The sample holds other DNA sequences that translate to the same CDR3. The chain has TRBV5-1 and TRBJ2-7; 8 nucleotides match TRBD2. The germline CDR1 and CDR2 sequences are SGHRS and YFSETQ. The CDR3 totals 15 residues. J lost 4 bases, V lost 0 bases, and 6 bases had no gene match. This CDR3 reads CASSLEAGGSYEQYF. The CDR3 region has the DNA TGCGCCAGCAGCTTGGAGGCGGGAGGAAGTTACGAGCAGTACTTC.